This T cell receptor beta chain was sequenced for a study of cytotoxic CD8 clonotypes in ibrutinib-treated CLL. As for the study in general: Response was recorded as partial in roughly 25 patients and complete in 2; at median roughly 68 months, around 14 remained remitted and about 12 had progressed. General observations from the study: On treatment, the uncommon public clonotypes contracted or remained stable.

A remark on this clone: Its target is not known.

Germline V gene lookup returns CDR1 SQVTM and CDR2 ANQGSEA. The CDR3 contains 14 residues. Trimming stripped 1 base from V and 6 bases from J, with 12 bases between. The repertoire was sequenced with immunoSEQ multiplex PCR; TCRdb's copy has only in-frame clones and lacks some. The table has hundreds of thousands of clones, around three quarters seen once; the top ten hold 15%. The receptor's source is a human donor with chronic lymphocytic leukemia. Specimen: PBMCs, collected after 24 months of ibrutinib treatment. The V and J genes are TRBV29-1 and TRBJ1-4; D gene uncertain. Here the CDR3 DNA reads TGCAGCGTTGAAGGGGAGAGGGCCGATGAAAAACTGTTTTTT. Amino acids: CSVEGERADEKLFF.